The following is a T cell receptor beta chain sequence with its context. Its antigen remains unidentified. The CDR3 is 14 residues long. CDR1 and CDR2 (germline): SGDLS, YYNGEE. Losses at the gene ends were 3 bases for V and 6 bases for J; bases not matched to a gene: 5. Only in-frame clones appear in the TCRdb table, and some are missing; sequencing was by immunoSEQ multiplex PCR. Seen here are some 150,000 clones, less than 90% observed once, and the top ten hold 6.9%. The sample is drawn from a study of T cell responses to AZD1222 COVID-19 vaccine. Study outcomes and limitations: CD4 TCRs associated with vaccination spanned spike, dominating at 160-218 and 743-854. Repertoire sampling occurred only after the peak T cell response. Seropositive at baseline were only five or six AZD1222 recipients. Following two doses of AZD1222, Spike-specific TCR breadth and depth rose.

The chain combines TRBV9 with TRBJ2-2; 7 bases align to TRBD2. The sequenced sample was peripheral blood, obtained after recovery from COVID-19. This sequence originates from an adult who had recovered from COVID-19. The CDR3 DNA is TGTGCCAGCAGCGCCCGGGACTATGCCGGGGAGCTGTTTTTT. It translates to CASSARDYAGELFF. The whole variable domain, remainder taken from reference TRBV9 and TRBJ2-2, is DSGVTQTPKHLITATGQRVTLRCSPRSGDLSVYWYQQSLDQGLQFLIQYYNGEERAKGNILERFSAQQFPDLHSELNLSSLELGDSALYFCASSARDYAGELFFGEGSRLTVL.